This record looks at one T cell receptor (beta chain) sequence and its context. Any history of autoimmune disease or systemic immunosuppression disqualified patients. Sequencing used immunoSEQ multiplex PCR; TCRdb keeps in-frame clones, though not all of them. In the table there are about 79,000 clones, approximately 94% of which are singletons. This record comes from a study of OX40 agonist ivuxolimab in advanced cancers. This sequence originates from an adult with an advanced solid tumor such as melanoma, head and neck, liver or kidney cancer. Sequencing used CD4+ or CD8+ T cells sorted from blood, obtained in a trial of the OX40 agonist ivuxolimab.

CDR3 in amino acids: CASEGAKNIQYF. The CDR3 nucleotides read TGTGCCTCAGAGGGAGCCAAAAACATTCAGTACTTC. The V gene is TRBV7-9, the J gene TRBJ2-4, with a possible D match to TRBD2 (5 bases). The V end lost 11 bases, the J end lost 0 bases, and 8 bases lay between the germline ends. CDR1 and CDR2 (germline): SEHNR, FQNEAQ (reference sequence). This CDR3 region has 12 residues.